Reported below is one TCR beta chain. The sample is drawn from a study of blood T cell repertoires in COVID-19. Across the whole study: Researchers got acute and convalescent COVID-19 samples from the United States, Italy and Spain.

V was cut by 0 bases and J by 4 bases, with 12 bases left in between. The CDR3 has 15 residues. Germline V gene data show CDR1 as MNHEY and CDR2 as SVGAGI. The method was immunoSEQ multiplex PCR; TCRdb's version includes in-frame clones alone and lacks a portion of them. The data show 180,000 or so clones, 87% seen once. V gene TRBV6-5 combines with J gene TRBJ1-1, with no clear D. The sequence was obtained from a woman between 45 and 60 years old with acute or convalescent COVID-19. Specimen: peripheral blood. The CDR3 nucleotides read TGTGCCAGCAGTTACTCCTTCGGAGGTTCCACTGAAGCTTTCTTT. Amino acids: CASSYSFGGSTEAFF.